This TCR beta chain was sequenced for a study of OX40 agonist ivuxolimab in advanced cancers. Study overall: Anti-PD-1, anti-PD-L1 or anti-CTLA-4 therapy given earlier was allowed, and around 40% had some.

Study-wide points: Expanded clones belonging to CD8+ T cells outnumbered, on average, those of CD4+.

A remark on this clone: Its antigen is not known.

Excluded were patients having autoimmune disease history or systemic immunosuppression. The germline V gene has CDR1 MGHDK and CDR2 SYGVNS. Trimming removed 6 bases from V and 6 bases from J, with 14 bases in between. There are 14 residues in the CDR3. Libraries were prepared by immunoSEQ multiplex PCR; TCRdb keeps only in-frame clonotypes and omits some of them. The sample shows 55,000 to 90,000 clones, approximately 80% of them seen only once. The specimen was CD4+ or CD8+ T cells sorted from blood, collected in a trial of the OX40 agonist ivuxolimab. V is TRBV25-1 and J is TRBJ2-2, with D possibly being TRBD1 (5 bases). This receptor was taken from an adult with an advanced solid tumor such as melanoma, head and neck, liver or kidney cancer. In nucleotides, the CDR3 is TGTGCCAGCAGCCAAGGGGTGGGCGCCGGGGAGCTGTTTTTT. This codes for CASSQGVGAGELFF.